The sequence of this T cell receptor (beta chain) was determined in a study of shared clonotypes between healthy human individuals. On the study more broadly: With ages of 18 to 49, the donors were a couple of women and a few men. Study results and limitations: Exclusively blood specimens were collected; tissue repertoires likely differ. A handful of donors showed sharing of approximately 5% of naive CD4 clonotypes.

This CDR3 is 14 amino acids long. Trimming left V 0 bases short and J 2 bases short, with 7 bases between. Germline-derived CDR1 and CDR2 are SGHRS and YFSETQ. A note on this clone: What it recognizes is unknown. The sample contains more than one DNA sequence encoding this CDR3.

Sequencing was performed with immunoSEQ multiplex PCR; in TCRdb, only in-frame clones are kept and a portion is missing. The sample carries over a million clones, roughly 95% recorded once. Splitting of CD4+ cells produced CD45RA+ naive and CD45RA-negative memory subsets. The sequence derives from a man in his thirties or forties in good health. The sequenced sample consisted of naive CD4+ T cells sorted from blood. This sample's subset: CD45RA+ positively selected. V usage is TRBV5-1 and J usage is TRBJ2-3; D ambiguous. The CDR3 protein is CASSLDGFTDTQYF. In DNA form, the CDR3 reads TGCGCCAGCAGCTTGGACGGGTTCACAGATACGCAGTATTTT.